This is a list of T cell receptor beta chains from one sample in a study of shared clonotypes between healthy human individuals. The method was immunoSEQ multiplex PCR; TCRdb's version includes in-frame clones alone and lacks a portion of them. This table has some 2,000,000 clones, 85% to 95% appearing once. The specimen sequenced was naive CD4+ T cells sorted from blood. All receptors come from a man younger than 35 in good health. CDR3s include the opening cysteine and the closing phenylalanine or tryptophan. Not all rows give a size; the values are once, few, many and, for expanded clones, a class.

CDR3,J,size,V
CASSLQGGNEQYF,TRBJ2-7,.,TRBV7-9
CASSQMWGSTVQDTQYF,TRBJ2-3,.,TRBV4-1
CAIGGPYNEQFF,TRBJ2-1,once,TRBV10-3
CAISEGPSLAGELFF,TRBJ2-2,.,TRBV10-3
CAITPGLITDTQYF,TRBJ2-3,.,TRBV10-3
CASTRRDEQFF,TRBJ2-1,.,TRBV2
CAISDRLGYEQYF,TRBJ2-7,once,TRBV10-3
CASSPLESDTQYF,TRBJ2-3,.,TRBV18
CASSLGALTAGRYEQYF,TRBJ2-7,.,TRBV5-1
CATGLGDRVHPQHF,TRBJ1-5,.,TRBV15
CASSFSSPGGGYGYTF,TRBJ1-2,.,TRBV28
CASSPPTVTSNYEQYF,TRBJ2-7,.,TRBV18
CASSYSQGGEAFF,TRBJ1-1,.,TRBV6-6
CATSDDRWNDQEFGNTIYF,TRBJ1-3,.,TRBV15
CASSYNAGTEAFF,TRBJ1-1,.,TRBV6-1
CASSEVSWASNSPLHF,TRBJ1-6,once,TRBV6-1
CASSQDLVLAGLTDTQYF,TRBJ2-3,once,TRBV4-3
CASSTDSYNEQFF,TRBJ2-1,.,TRBV9
CASSDGGPMDTQYF,TRBJ2-3,.,TRBV2
CASSIIWGGNTEAFF,TRBJ1-1,.,TRBV19
CASKQGPTNEKLFF,TRBJ1-4,.,TRBV5-6
CASSVEGSGNTIYF,TRBJ1-3,.,TRBV9
CASSPVPGPLNQPQHF,TRBJ1-5,.,TRBV18
CASSMGQGRGNSPLHF,TRBJ1-6,.,TRBV7-3
CASSSRLYSNQPQHF,TRBJ1-5,once,TRBV5-1
CASNEGGLVQGEQYF,TRBJ2-7,.,TRBV2
CASSLRQSGYTF,TRBJ1-2,.,TRBV28
CAISEQGVGNTEAFF,TRBJ1-1,.,TRBV10-3
CSVEEGARFNSFF,TRBJ2-1,.,TRBV29-1
CASSSLDRVFPSYEQYF,TRBJ2-7,.,TRBV13
CASSQARDTSSGYTF,TRBJ1-2,.,TRBV14
CASSSPRGQVMNEQFF,TRBJ2-1,.,TRBV5-4
CASSFSLAGTDTQYF,TRBJ2-3,.,TRBV28
CASSPPGLNYGYTF,TRBJ1-2,.,TRBV7-2
CASSLGGGVQETQYF,TRBJ2-5,.,TRBV7-7
CASSQDRMGRIAFF,TRBJ1-1,.,TRBV4-3
CASTHEGNSYNEQFF,TRBJ2-1,.,TRBV5-5
CASSPLSNSGGMNTEAFF,TRBJ1-1,.,TRBV18
CASRLRYEDDGYTF,TRBJ1-2,.,TRBV5-1
CASNSGQGNYGYTF,TRBJ1-2,.,TRBV19
CASSSGEYREHQPQHF,TRBJ1-5,.,TRBV7-2
CSVEWGAGYGTQYF,TRBJ2-3,.,TRBV29-1
CASSLAGEAHSPLHF,TRBJ1-6,.,TRBV7-8
CASSFRQGVGNIQYF,TRBJ2-4,.,TRBV5-6
CASSPGQGNSPLHF,TRBJ1-6,.,TRBV6-4
CASSGSKDNVKANYGYTF,TRBJ1-2,.,TRBV6-1
CASTTGTGMNTEAFF,TRBJ1-1,once,TRBV19
CASLAGESYNEQFF,TRBJ2-1,.,TRBV11-2
CASSHGTDNEQFF,TRBJ2-1,.,TRBV18
CASSDTSGSYNEQFF,TRBJ2-1,.,TRBV2
CASSPTVATNEKLFF,TRBJ1-4,.,TRBV18
CASSYEGTYGYTF,TRBJ1-2,.,TRBV6-5
CASSQAGGGYTF,TRBJ1-2,once,TRBV14